The TCR beta chain described here comes from a study of blood T cells in healthy people across ages. Study findings and constraints: Those diversity estimates obtained from one million T cells were thought to be underestimates.

Aged roughly 6 to 95, donors were systemically healthy Caucasians from Russia. As to this clonotype: Its specificity is unknown.

A sample-barcoded 5' primer and a J-beta primer mix were used in a second PCR of roughly 7 to 12 cycles. Tagging of each cDNA molecule was performed by a template-switch adaptor with 12 random nucleotides. TCRdb re-called the 5' RACE reads through MiXCR, storing one row per CDR3 protein. Here the sample spans more than 900,000 distinct CDR3 sequences, about 25% being singletons. Trimming cost V 5 bases and J 4 bases, with 9 bases left between them. The CDR3 contains 13 residues. CDR1 is ENHRY and CDR2 is SYGVKD in the germline V gene. This same sample was also taken into another study, of T cells of mothers and their children. That paper notes: Donation involved a few healthy Caucasian mothers and the six children that they had.

This sequence joins TRBV10-3 and TRBJ1-3; D unclear. Sample: blood. This clonotype was obtained from a girl between 2 and 10 years old in good health. CDR3 protein: CAISRLGGNTIYF. The CDR3 nucleotides are TGTGCCATCAGTCGTCTGGGGGGAAACACCATATATTTT.